Shown below are 13 T cell receptor beta chains from a single sample sequenced in a study of blood T cell repertoires in COVID-19. The repertoire was sequenced with immunoSEQ multiplex PCR; TCRdb's copy has only in-frame clones and lacks some. Of about 120,000 clones in the sample, around 77% were seen once. The sequencing sample was made of peripheral blood. These receptors came from a man aged 60-69 years with active or convalescent COVID-19.

The rearrangement links TRBV4-2 to TRBJ2-1; 7 bases match TRBD1. Germline CDR1 reads LGHNA; CDR2 reads YNFKEQ. The CDR3 totals 16 residues. Unmatched junction bases numbered 5, after V lost 0 bases and J lost 3 bases. The CDR3 nucleotides read TGTGCCAGCAGCCAAGATAGGACAGGATACTACAATGAGCAGTTCTTC. Protein product: CASSQDRTGYYNEQFF.

The chain carries TRBV28 and TRBJ1-1; no clear D gene. CDR3 length equals 16 residues. CDR1 and CDR2 (germline): MDHEN, SYDVKM. The ends were cut back, 7 bases at V and 0 bases at J, with 18 bases in the middle. The CDR3 region is CASIPRLGTMNTEAFF. CDR3 nucleotides: TGTGCCAGCATTCCCAGGCTCGGTACCATGAACACTGAAGCTTTCTTT.

This clone occurred a few times. V and J are TRBV7-8 and TRBJ2-7; 13 nucleotides agree with TRBD2. Germline V CDR1 and CDR2: SGHVS, FQNEAQ. V was pared by 6 bases and J by 3 bases, with 5 bases of the junction left unmatched. The CDR3 is 15 residues long. For the CDR3, the DNA is TGTGCCAGCAGTACCGGGACTAGCGGGATCTACGAGCAGTACTTC. It encodes CASSTGTSGIYEQYF. Based on the CDR3 plus reference TRBV7-8 and TRBJ2-7, the full variable domain is GAGVSQSPRYKVAKRGQDVALRCDPISGHVSLFWYQQALGQGPEFLTYFQNEAQLDKSGLPSDRFFAERPEGSVSTLKIQRTQQEDSAVYLCASSTGTSGIYEQYFGPGTRLTVT.

The CDR3 DNA reads as TGCGCCAGCGGAATAGCGGGAGGCACCTACAATGAGCAGTTCTTC. Its translation: CASGIAGGTYNEQFF. V and J are TRBV5-1 and TRBJ2-1; 10 positions match TRBD2. Germline V gene data show CDR1 as SGHRS and CDR2 as YFSETQ. The junction had 6 bases not matched to a gene; V was cut back by 7 bases and J by 2 bases. CDR3 length: 15 residues.

This clone has just a few counts. The rearrangement uses TRBV4-2 and TRBJ2-7; D possibly corresponds to TRBD1 (7 bases). The germline V gene has CDR1 LGHNA and CDR2 YNFKEQ. The CDR3 spans 18 residues. The V and J ends lost 0 bases and 0 bases respectively, with 18 bases between them. For the CDR3, the DNA is TGTGCCAGCAGCCAAGAATTCAGACCAGGGGGGAACTCCTACGAGCAGTACTTC. The encoded protein is CASSQEFRPGGNSYEQYF.

With regard to this clone: This sample also contains other DNA sequences that code for the same CDR3. This chain connects TRBV18 to TRBJ2-2; 7 bases are a match to TRBD1. V was clipped by 1 base and J by 3 bases; unmatched bases: 2. The germline V gene encodes CDR1 KGHSH and CDR2 LQKENI. The CDR3 extends over 15 amino acids. CDR3 amino acids: CASSPQGADTGELFF. CDR3 DNA: TGTGCCAGCTCACCACAGGGGGCGGACACCGGGGAGCTGTTTTTT.

The V gene is TRBV4-1, the J gene TRBJ2-5; tentative D call: TRBD2 (6 bases). Deletions cut 1 base from V and 0 bases from J, with 15 bases between. The CDR3 has 17 amino acids. The germline CDR1 and CDR2 sequences are MGHRA and YSYEKL. The CDR3 bases are TGCGCCAGCAGCCAAGTCCCTGGGGCGGGGCACCAAGAGACCCAGTACTTC. Protein sequence: CASSQVPGAGHQETQYF.

The chain employs TRBV6-4 and TRBJ1-3, with D perhaps matching TRBD1 (5 bases). CDR3 length: 15 residues. In germline, CDR1 is MRHNA, CDR2 SNTAGT. Trimming stripped 8 bases from V and 3 bases from J, with 17 bases between. The CDR3 region is CASARIGGNGNTIYF. The CDR3 DNA is TGTGCCAGCGCCCGAATCGGGGGGAATGGAAACACCATATATTTT.

The rearrangement links TRBV11-1 to TRBJ1-1, with D tentatively TRBD1 (5 bases). CDR1 and CDR2 from the germline V gene are SGHAT and FQDESV (reference sequence). The ends were cut back, 6 bases at V and 2 bases at J, with 10 bases in the middle. This CDR3 contains 13 residues. The CDR3, as DNA: TGTGCCAGCAGTCGAGACAGTAACACTGAAGCTTTCTTT. Its translation is CASSRDSNTEAFF.

This rearrangement joins TRBV24-1 to TRBJ2-5; the match to TRBD1 covers 8 bases. Germline CDR1 KGHDR, CDR2 SFDVKD. The length of the CDR3 is 17 residues. V lost 1 base to trimming and J lost 2 bases; unmatched junction nucleotides: 8. The CDR3 DNA is TGTGCCACCAGTGATTTTTCCCCCGGACAGGGACAAGAGACCCAGTACTTC. It is translated as CATSDFSPGQGQETQYF.

This chain connects TRBV9 to TRBJ2-3; 9 bases fit TRBD2. The CDR3 contains 17 residues. J gave up 3 bases and V 4 bases, and 12 bases lay outside the gene matches. The germline CDR1 and CDR2 sequences are SGDLS and YYNGEE. The CDR3 coding sequence is TGTGCCAGCAGCCTAGGTCTGGCGGGAGGGAGGACAGATACGCAGTATTTT. Translation: CASSLGLAGGRTDTQYF.

The chain links TRBV5-6 to TRBJ1-5; D is unclear. The length of the CDR3 is 15 residues. V gave up 1 base and J gave up 0 bases, with 8 bases separating them. CDR1 and CDR2 from the germline V gene are SGHDT and YYEEEE. The CDR3 sequence: CASSLKRDSNQPQHF. The CDR3 region has the DNA TGTGCCAGCAGCTTGAAGCGTGATAGCAATCAGCCCCAGCATTTT.

The genes are TRBV28 and TRBJ2-5; 7 bases agree with TRBD2. The CDR3 has 15 amino acids. Germline loops: CDR1 MDHEN, CDR2 SYDVKM. J was trimmed by 5 bases and V by 8 bases; bases with no gene match: 14. The CDR3 coding sequence is TGTGCCAGCGGGGACCGGGGCGGGGGTATGGAGACCCAGTACTTC. It is translated as CASGDRGGGMETQYF.